This passage covers 24 T cell receptor beta chains from one sample sequenced in a study of Graves' ophthalmopathy and Graves' hyperthyroidism. The study amplified TCR beta CDR3 regions using RNA transcripts. The authors performed first-round RT-PCR with HTBI primers and then a second-round multiplex PCR. Using its own MiXCR run on the multiplex PCR reads, TCRdb lists one record per CDR3 protein. The table shows a few hundred thousand distinct CDR3 sequences, with approximately 20% occurring only once. What was sequenced was peripheral blood. The receptors come from a young woman with Graves' ophthalmopathy.

The table lists this clonotype with many counts. The chain couples TRBV6-4 to TRBJ2-6, with TRBD1 matching over 9 bases. Trimming cost V 10 bases and J 0 bases; bases outside gene matches: 10. The CDR3 sequence is 17 residues long. From germline, CDR1 is MRHNA and CDR2 SNTAGT. The chain's CDR3 is CANPRDRVLSGANVLTF. CDR3 bases: TGTGCCAACCCCCGGGACAGGGTCCTCTCTGGGGCCAACGTCCTGACTTTC.

This clonotype was picked up many times. The CDR3 region has the DNA TGTGCCAGCAGTTTACAGGGGGCTAACTATGGCTACACCTTC. As protein: CASSLQGANYGYTF. This chain joins TRBV27 and TRBJ1-2; 7 positions agree with TRBD1. Germline values: CDR1 MNHEY, CDR2 SMNVEV (reference sequence). V gave up 2 bases and J gave up 0 bases; unmatched junction bases: 0. CDR3 length: 14 residues.

The rearrangement joins TRBV12-3 or TRBV12-4 to TRBJ1-1, with D tentatively TRBD1 (5 bases). The CDR3 loop spans 12 amino acids. The V gene lost 8 bases and the J gene lost 0 bases, with 7 bases spanning the gap. The CDR3 DNA follows: TGTGCCAGCGGGACGTTGAACACTGAAGCTTTCTTT. Protein sequence: CASGTLNTEAFF.

This clonotype appeared many times. The CDR3 is CAWSAGGQGNEQYF. The CDR3 bases are TGTGCCTGGAGCGCCGGGGGACAGGGTAACGAGCAGTACTTC. The rearrangement joins TRBV30 to TRBJ2-7; 9 bases map to TRBD1. Trimming cost V 3 bases and J 5 bases; bases outside gene matches: 8. The CDR3 covers 14 residues. CDR1 and CDR2 (germline): GTSNPN, SVGIG (reference sequence).

The chain employs TRBV6-1 and TRBJ1-1; maybe TRBD1 (6 bases). Germline V gene lookup returns CDR1 MNHNS and CDR2 SASEGT. This CDR3 has 14 residues. Between the trimmed V and J ends, which lost 3 bases and 4 bases, there was a span of 12 bases. In nucleotides, the CDR3 is TGTGCCAGCAGTGACGCCCCGGGGGCCACTGAAGCTTTCTTT. Protein sequence: CASSDAPGATEAFF.

This clonotype was observed many times. J is TRBJ1-1 and V is TRBV20-1, with a tentative D call TRBD1 (6 bases). The CDR3 runs 14 residues. Trimming pared 3 bases from V and 0 bases from J, leaving 11 bases between. CDR1 DFQATT and CDR2 SNEGSKA come from the germline V gene (reference sequence). This chain's CDR3 is CSASEGTLNTEAFF. CDR3 in DNA: TGCAGTGCTAGTGAGGGGACACTGAACACTGAAGCTTTCTTT.

This clonotype was seen many times. The V and J genes are TRBV28 and TRBJ1-1; TRBD1 agrees at 9 bases. The CDR3 runs 14 residues. V was clipped by 5 bases and J by 1 base; unmatched bases: 2. Germline CDR1 reads MDHEN; CDR2 reads SYDVKM. As DNA, the CDR3 is TGTGCCAGCAGTACACAGGGGGCGAACACTGAAGCTTTCTTT. Amino acids: CASSTQGANTEAFF.

This clonotype was found a few times. V is TRBV10-3 and J is TRBJ1-1, with a tentative D call TRBD1 (5 bases). V lost 1 base and J 1 base, leaving 10 bases between the germline ends. CDR3 length: 15 residues. Germline CDR1 is ENHRY and CDR2 is SYGVKD. The CDR3 here is CAISEWGPTNTEAFF. In nucleotides, the CDR3 is TGTGCCATCAGTGAGTGGGGACCCACGAACACTGAAGCTTTCTTT.

The rearrangement links TRBV7-2 to TRBJ2-7; D call uncertain. The CDR3 covers 15 residues. Germline V gives CDR1 SGHTA, CDR2 FQGNSA. V shed 3 bases and J shed 0 bases, with 12 bases lying between them. The CDR3 reads CASSFGSVNSYEQYF. In DNA form, the CDR3 reads TGTGCCAGCAGCTTTGGGTCGGTCAACTCCTACGAGCAGTACTTC.

This clonotype has ten or more counts. J is TRBJ1-6 and V is TRBV28; the D gene is possibly TRBD1 (5 bases). The V end lost 7 bases, the J end lost 6 bases, and 16 bases lay between the germline ends. The CDR3 contains 15 residues. CDR1 is MDHEN and CDR2 is SYDVKM in the germline V gene. CDR3 sequence: CASIPSGDLNSPLHF. CDR3 nucleotide sequence: TGTGCCAGCATCCCGAGCGGGGACCTTAATTCACCCCTCCACTTT.

The chain joins TRBV7-2 to TRBJ2-2, with D perhaps TRBD1 (6 bases). CDR3 length: 15 amino acids. The germline CDR1 and CDR2 sequences are SGHTA and FQGNSA. V was clipped by 0 bases and J by 7 bases, with 12 bases between them. CDR3 bases: TGTGCCAGCAGCTTAGCCCAGACAGGCGTCGGGGAGCTGTTTTTT. Its protein product is CASSLAQTGVGELFF.

A few counts support this clonotype. V and J are TRBV7-2 and TRBJ2-5; maybe TRBD2 (6 bases). Germline values: CDR1 SGHTA, CDR2 FQGNSA. CDR3 length: 14 residues. Deletions cut 5 bases from V and 5 bases from J, with 15 bases between. CDR3 sequence (DNA): TGTGCCAGCAGCCCCGTGGGGAGGAGGGAGACCCAGTACTTC. This gives the protein CASSPVGRRETQYF.

This clonotype occurred many times. The V gene is TRBV29-1, the J gene TRBJ2-5, with D unclear. Germline CDR1 reads SQVTM; CDR2 reads ANQGSEA. This CDR3 is built from 12 residues. The V end was cut by 4 bases, the J end by 1 base, with 7 bases between. In DNA, the CDR3 is TGCAGCGTTGTGGGGATCCAAGAGACCCAGTACTTC. It translates to CSVVGIQETQYF. Looking up the rest from reference TRBV29-1 and TRBJ2-5 gives the full variable domain: SAVISQKPSRDICQRGTSLTIQCQVDSQVTMMFWYRQQPGQSLTLIATANQGSEATYESGFVIDKFPISRPNLTFSTLTVSNMSPEDSSIYLCSVVGIQETQYFGPGTRLLVL.

At least ten counts were recorded for this clonotype. The CDR3: CASTTTGSETQYF. In nucleotides, the CDR3 is TGTGCCAGCACTACGACAGGGAGCGAGACCCAGTACTTC. This sequence joins TRBV6-2 or TRBV6-3 and TRBJ2-5; TRBD1 agrees at 7 bases. Germline trimming cut 7 bases from V and 5 bases from J; bases unmatched to any gene: 7. The CDR3 runs to 13 residues. The V gene's germline CDR1 is MNHEY and CDR2 SVGEGT.

This clonotype has just a few counts. The chain has TRBV3-1 and TRBJ2-7, with D possibly being TRBD1 or TRBD2 (5 bases each). Trimming removed 2 bases from V and 7 bases from J, with 12 bases in between. Germline V gene lookup returns CDR1 LGHDT and CDR2 YNNKEL (reference sequence). The CDR3 runs 13 residues. CDR3 DNA sequence: TGTGCCAGCAGCCAAACCCCTTGGGGGGAGCAGTACTTC. It is translated as CASSQTPWGEQYF.

There are many counts of this clonotype. The J gene is TRBJ2-5, the V gene TRBV6-2 or TRBV6-3; 9 nucleotides line up with TRBD2. The CDR3 sequence is 18 residues long. Germline values: CDR1 MNHEY, CDR2 SVGEGT. The V and J ends lost 2 bases and 0 bases, in that order; junction bases with no gene match: 10. As DNA, the CDR3 is TGTGCCAGCAGTTACCAGCGAAAGGGACTAGCCGACCAAGAGACCCAGTACTTC. This gives the protein CASSYQRKGLADQETQYF.

This clonotype was detected ten times or more. The rearrangement joins TRBV7-8 to TRBJ2-7, with TRBD1 matching over 10 bases. The germline CDR1 and CDR2 sequences are SGHVS and FQNEAQ. This CDR3 has 16 residues. With 5 bases clipped from V and 7 bases from J, the junction kept 14 bases outside the gene matches. The CDR3 coding sequence is TGTGCCAGCAGCCCCACGGCAGACAGGGGGCGCGGGGAGCAGTACTTC. It codes for CASSPTADRGRGEQYF.

This clonotype was counted at least ten times. The chain couples TRBV9 to TRBJ2-5; D is uncertain. Trimming stripped 0 bases from V and 5 bases from J, with 17 bases between. Germline V gene sequence: CDR1 SGDLS, CDR2 YYNGEE. There are 16 residues in the CDR3. CDR3 region: CASSVGSGPVGETQYF. CDR3 DNA: TGTGCCAGCAGCGTAGGTTCGGGCCCCGTTGGGGAGACCCAGTACTTC.

This clonotype was counted at least ten times. The V gene is TRBV12-3 or TRBV12-4, the J gene TRBJ2-3; 7 bases map to TRBD2. This CDR3 has 14 residues. The ends lost 5 bases at V and 2 bases at J; junction bases unmatched: 4. For the CDR3, the DNA is TGTGCCAGCAGTCCTAGCGGACTCACAGATACGCAGTATTTT. It encodes CASSPSGLTDTQYF.

The chain is built from TRBV12-3 or TRBV12-4 and TRBJ1-2, with D perhaps TRBD1 (5 bases). CDR3 length: 13 residues. Between the trimmed V and J ends, which lost 2 bases and 8 bases, there was a span of 12 bases. The CDR3 DNA reads as TGTGCCAGCAGTTTATCGGGGGGGGTAGGCTACACCTTC. Encoded protein: CASSLSGGVGYTF.

The V call is TRBV6-2 or TRBV6-3, the J call TRBJ2-5, with a weak D call TRBD1 (6 bases). The CDR3 runs to 14 residues. Trimming took off 6 bases at V and 2 bases at J, with 13 bases between the two ends. The germline V gene encodes CDR1 MNHEY and CDR2 SVGEGT. In nucleotides, the CDR3 is TGTGCCAGCAGGCCCTCTGGACAGCAAGAGACCCAGTACTTC. Translating gives CASRPSGQQETQYF.

This clonotype was seen repeatedly, ten times or more. The V call is TRBV19, the J call TRBJ2-7, with 7 nucleotides matching TRBD1. This CDR3 has 13 amino acids. V shed 5 bases, J shed 5 bases, and the junction held 6 bases outside the gene matches. CDR1 LNHDA and CDR2 SQIVND come from the germline V gene (reference sequence). The CDR3: CASSSSTGDEQYF. The CDR3 nucleotides are TGTGCCAGTAGTTCGTCAACAGGGGACGAGCAGTACTTC. The full variable domain, completed using reference TRBV19 and TRBJ2-7, is DGGITQSPKYLFRKEGQNVTLSCEQNLNHDAMYWYRQDPGQGLRLIYYSQIVNDFQKGDIAEGYSVSREKKESFPLTVTSAQKNPTAFYLCASSSSTGDEQYFGPGTRLTVT.

The chain has TRBV6-2 or TRBV6-3 and TRBJ1-2; D remains ambiguous. Between the trimmed V and J ends, which lost 2 bases and 1 base, there was a span of 8 bases. CDR1 MNHEY and CDR2 SVGEGT come from the germline V gene. CDR3 length: 14 residues. This CDR3 reads CASSYRNLNYGYTF. The CDR3 coding sequence is TGTGCCAGCAGTTACCGTAACCTTAACTATGGCTACACCTTC.

This clonotype showed up many times. CDR3 DNA sequence: TGCAGCTCGTGGACAGGGGAGGGGAACGGCTACACCTTC. Translation: CSSWTGEGNGYTF. This chain uses TRBV29-1 with TRBJ1-2; TRBD1 aligns across 9 bases. This CDR3 region has 13 residues. Looked up from germline, CDR1 is SQVTM and CDR2 is ANQGSEA. The V segment lost 8 bases and the J segment 8 bases; nucleotides outside the gene matches: 12. Together with reference TRBV29-1 and TRBJ1-2, the CDR3 gives the full variable domain: SAVISQKPSRDICQRGTSLTIQCQVDSQVTMMFWYRQQPGQSLTLIATANQGSEATYESGFVIDKFPISRPNLTFSTLTVSNMSPEDSSIYLCSSWTGEGNGYTFGSGTRLTVV.